Listed below are T cell receptor beta chains from one sample, sequenced in a study of blood T cell repertoires in COVID-19. The table came from immunoSEQ multiplex PCR; TCRdb's copy has only in-frame clones and leaves some out. The sample consists of roughly 30,000 clones, 88% of them appearing once. Sequences were obtained from peripheral blood. The receptor source for this set is a man between 60 and 75 years old with COVID-19, enrolled during active disease. CDR3s include the opening cysteine and the closing phenylalanine or tryptophan. Fields, in order: J gene, clone size, V gene, D gene, CDR3 DNA, CDR3 protein. A D gene is named only where the DNA matches it firmly. Only part of the rows carry a size: once, few, many, or a class if the clone is expanded.

J gene: TRBJ2-7
clone size: NA
V gene: TRBV28
D gene: TRBD2
CDR3 DNA: TGTGCCAGCAGCGTAGCGGGAGGGCAGTTAGAGTACTTC
CDR3 protein: CASSVAGGQLEYF

J gene: TRBJ1-2
clone size: once
V gene: TRBV2
D gene: NA
CDR3 DNA: TGTGCCAGCAGTGAGTACAGGACCAGTTATGGCTACACCTTC
CDR3 protein: CASSEYRTSYGYTF

J gene: TRBJ1-3
clone size: few
V gene: TRBV27
D gene: NA
CDR3 DNA: TGTGCCAGCAGTTTGAGGAGGGGAGGAAACACCATATATTTT
CDR3 protein: CASSLRRGGNTIYF

J gene: TRBJ1-5
clone size: NA
V gene: TRBV13
D gene: TRBD1
CDR3 DNA: TGTGCCAGCAGCTTAGGGGACAGGGGGTTCGCTCAGCCCCAGCATTTT
CDR3 protein: CASSLGDRGFAQPQHF

J gene: TRBJ1-1
clone size: NA
V gene: TRBV5-1
D gene: NA
CDR3 DNA: TGCGCCAGCCAACCGGCACAGGTGAACACTGAAGCTTTCTTT
CDR3 protein: CASQPAQVNTEAFF

J gene: TRBJ1-2
clone size: NA
V gene: TRBV7-9
D gene: NA
CDR3 DNA: TGTGCCAGCAGCCATTCAGGGAACTATGGCTACACCTTC
CDR3 protein: CASSHSGNYGYTF

J gene: TRBJ1-5
clone size: NA
V gene: TRBV28
D gene: NA
CDR3 DNA: TGTGCCAGCACTTTAACCGAGAATCAGCCCCAGCATTTT
CDR3 protein: CASTLTENQPQHF

J gene: TRBJ2-7
clone size: NA
V gene: TRBV27
D gene: NA
CDR3 DNA: TGTGCCAGCAGTTTAGTCGGGGAGACTAGCGAGCAGTACTTC
CDR3 protein: CASSLVGETSEQYF

J gene: TRBJ2-3
clone size: NA
V gene: TRBV5-1
D gene: TRBD1
CDR3 DNA: TGCGCCAGCAGCTCGGCAGGGGGCGGGACAGATACGCAGTATTTT
CDR3 protein: CASSSAGGGTDTQYF

J gene: TRBJ2-7
clone size: few
V gene: TRBV6-1
D gene: NA
CDR3 DNA: TGTGCCAGCAGTGAATTAGGACTATCCTACGAGCAGTACTTC
CDR3 protein: CASSELGLSYEQYF

J gene: TRBJ2-5
clone size: once
V gene: TRBV7-8
D gene: NA
CDR3 DNA: TGTGCCAGCAGCCCCCCGTCCGAGACCCAGTACTTC
CDR3 protein: CASSPPSETQYF

J gene: TRBJ2-2
clone size: NA
V gene: TRBV5-1
D gene: NA
CDR3 DNA: TGCGCCAGCAGCGACGGCCACGCGGGGTCCGGGGAGCTGTTTTTT
CDR3 protein: CASSDGHAGSGELFF

J gene: TRBJ2-7
clone size: NA
V gene: TRBV28
D gene: NA
CDR3 DNA: TGTGCCAGCTGTGGAGGGCCCTGGTGGTACGAGCAGTACTTC
CDR3 protein: CASCGGPWWYEQYF

J gene: TRBJ2-1
clone size: few
V gene: TRBV9
D gene: TRBD1
CDR3 DNA: TGTGCCAGCAGCGTAGAGGGCAGGGGGTCCTACAATGAGCAGTTCTTC
CDR3 protein: CASSVEGRGSYNEQFF

J gene: TRBJ2-6
clone size: NA
V gene: TRBV30
D gene: TRBD2
CDR3 DNA: TGTGCCTGGATCGGGCGAGTTAGCGGGAGAAAAATTTCTGGGGCCAACGTCCTGACTTTC
CDR3 protein: CAWIGRVSGRKISGANVLTF

J gene: TRBJ2-7
clone size: NA
V gene: TRBV11-2
D gene: NA
CDR3 DNA: TGTGCCAGCGGAGAGGCACCCTTTGACGAGCAGTACTTC
CDR3 protein: CASGEAPFDEQYF

J gene: TRBJ2-2
clone size: few
V gene: TRBV27
D gene: NA
CDR3 DNA: TGTGCCAGCAGTATGAGTCCTACCGGGGAGCTGTTTTTT
CDR3 protein: CASSMSPTGELFF

J gene: TRBJ1-1
clone size: NA
V gene: TRBV5-6
D gene: TRBD1
CDR3 DNA: TGTGCCAGCAGACTGTACAGGGGACGCACTGAAGCTTTCTTT
CDR3 protein: CASRLYRGRTEAFF

J gene: TRBJ2-5
clone size: NA
V gene: TRBV6-5
D gene: TRBD1
CDR3 DNA: TGTGCCAGCAGTACACAGACAGGGGCGGTGACCCAGTACTTC
CDR3 protein: CASSTQTGAVTQYF

J gene: TRBJ1-1
clone size: NA
V gene: TRBV12-3/TRBV12-4
D gene: NA
CDR3 DNA: TGTGCCAGCACCTTAGAAGCGAACACTGAAGCTTTCTTT
CDR3 protein: CASTLEANTEAFF

J gene: TRBJ1-4
clone size: NA
V gene: TRBV10-1
D gene: NA
CDR3 DNA: TGCGCCAGCAGTGAGTCGACAAGTAATGAAAAACTGTTTTTT
CDR3 protein: CASSESTSNEKLFF

J gene: TRBJ1-5
clone size: NA
V gene: TRBV5-5
D gene: NA
CDR3 DNA: TGTGCCAGCAGCACCTCAGGATATAGCAATCAGCCCCAGCATTTT
CDR3 protein: CASSTSGYSNQPQHF

J gene: TRBJ1-5
clone size: NA
V gene: TRBV28
D gene: NA
CDR3 DNA: TGTGCCAGCAGCCCCGTCGGTCAGCCCCAGCATTTT
CDR3 protein: CASSPVGQPQHF

J gene: TRBJ2-1
clone size: NA
V gene: TRBV30
D gene: TRBD2
CDR3 DNA: TGTGCCTGGAGACGACTAGCCAGCTCCTACAATGAGCAGTTCTTC
CDR3 protein: CAWRRLASSYNEQFF

J gene: TRBJ2-3
clone size: NA
V gene: TRBV6-4
D gene: NA
CDR3 DNA: TGTGCCAGCAGTGAGGAGATTTGGGCAGATACGCAGTATTTT
CDR3 protein: CASSEEIWADTQYF

J gene: TRBJ1-4
clone size: NA
V gene: TRBV28
D gene: NA
CDR3 DNA: TGTGCCAGCAGTTTATTCAGGGCGTCGGGTGAAAAACTGTTTTTT
CDR3 protein: CASSLFRASGEKLFF

J gene: TRBJ2-1
clone size: NA
V gene: TRBV27
D gene: TRBD1
CDR3 DNA: TGTGCCACTTCAGGGGGATACAATGAGCAGTTCTTC
CDR3 protein: CATSGGYNEQFF

J gene: TRBJ1-5
clone size: few
V gene: TRBV4-2
D gene: TRBD1
CDR3 DNA: TGTGCCAGCAGCCCCCTGGACGAGGGGGCTGGACAGCCCCAGCATTTT
CDR3 protein: CASSPLDEGAGQPQHF

J gene: TRBJ2-5
clone size: NA
V gene: TRBV9
D gene: TRBD2
CDR3 DNA: TGTGCCAGCAGCGTAGGCGGGGGGGAGACCCAGTACTTC
CDR3 protein: CASSVGGGETQYF

J gene: TRBJ2-1
clone size: few
V gene: TRBV4-2
D gene: TRBD2
CDR3 DNA: TGTGCCAGCAGCCCTATACAAGACAGGGCAAGCGGGAGGGCCCCCAATGAGCAGTTCTTC
CDR3 protein: CASSPIQDRASGRAPNEQFF

J gene: TRBJ2-2
clone size: NA
V gene: TRBV28
D gene: NA
CDR3 DNA: TGTGCCGCGCGGCAATCTTACACCGGGGAGCTGTTTTTT
CDR3 protein: CAARQSYTGELFF

J gene: TRBJ1-1
clone size: once
V gene: TRBV25-1
D gene: TRBD1
CDR3 DNA: TGTGCCAGCAGTTCATCGTCCGGGACAGAAGTGGAAGCTTTCTTT
CDR3 protein: CASSSSSGTEVEAFF

J gene: TRBJ2-7
clone size: NA
V gene: TRBV7-2
D gene: TRBD2
CDR3 DNA: TGTGCCAGCAGCCCAGACCTAGCGGGAGGGCCTAACGAGCAGTACTTC
CDR3 protein: CASSPDLAGGPNEQYF

J gene: TRBJ2-7
clone size: NA
V gene: TRBV5-4
D gene: NA
CDR3 DNA: TGTGCCAGCAGCTTGGCCGGGGAAGGCCTTTCCTACGAGCAGTACTTC
CDR3 protein: CASSLAGEGLSYEQYF

J gene: TRBJ2-1
clone size: once
V gene: TRBV6-5
D gene: NA
CDR3 DNA: TGTGCCAGCAGCCCACGGGGGGCGTACAATGAGCAGTTCTTC
CDR3 protein: CASSPRGAYNEQFF

J gene: TRBJ2-6
clone size: NA
V gene: TRBV4-2
D gene: TRBD2
CDR3 DNA: TGTGCCAGCAGCCAAGGTGGACTAGCGGAGATCTCTGGGGCCAACGTCCTGACTTTC
CDR3 protein: CASSQGGLAEISGANVLTF

J gene: TRBJ1-5
clone size: NA
V gene: TRBV29-1
D gene: NA
CDR3 DNA: TGCAGACCCTCACCAGGGTATCAGCCCCAGCATTTT
CDR3 protein: CRPSPGYQPQHF

J gene: TRBJ1-2
clone size: NA
V gene: TRBV29-1
D gene: TRBD1
CDR3 DNA: TGCAGCGTTGAGGGACAGACTAACTATGGCTACACCTTC
CDR3 protein: CSVEGQTNYGYTF

J gene: TRBJ1-3
clone size: once
V gene: TRBV19
D gene: TRBD1
CDR3 DNA: TGTGCCAGTACGGACAGGGCACGGCTCACTGGAAACACCATATATTTT
CDR3 protein: CASTDRARLTGNTIYF

J gene: TRBJ2-1
clone size: once
V gene: TRBV27
D gene: TRBD2
CDR3 DNA: TGTGCCAGCGCCCCAGGTCAGCGGGGTTACAATGAGCAGTTCTTC
CDR3 protein: CASAPGQRGYNEQFF

J gene: TRBJ2-5
clone size: NA
V gene: TRBV30
D gene: TRBD1
CDR3 DNA: TGTGCCTGGGGAGACAGGGGGGAGACCCAGTACTTC
CDR3 protein: CAWGDRGETQYF

J gene: TRBJ1-5
clone size: NA
V gene: TRBV7-2
D gene: NA
CDR3 DNA: TGTGCCAGCAGCTTAAGTAGGGGAGGCCAGCCCCAGCATTTT
CDR3 protein: CASSLSRGGQPQHF

J gene: TRBJ2-5
clone size: NA
V gene: TRBV10-3
D gene: NA
CDR3 DNA: TGTGCCATCAGTGAACAGCAAGAGACCCAGTACTTC
CDR3 protein: CAISEQQETQYF

J gene: TRBJ1-5
clone size: NA
V gene: TRBV6-2/TRBV6-3
D gene: NA
CDR3 DNA: TGTGCCAGCAGTTCTAGACCGGGACTCTCCGGTCGCCACAATCAGCCCCAGCATTTT
CDR3 protein: CASSSRPGLSGRHNQPQHF

J gene: TRBJ1-4
clone size: NA
V gene: TRBV16
D gene: TRBD1
CDR3 DNA: TGTGCCAGCAGCCGGGCGGACAGGTCTAATGAAAAACTGTTTTTT
CDR3 protein: CASSRADRSNEKLFF

J gene: TRBJ1-6
clone size: once
V gene: TRBV5-1
D gene: TRBD1
CDR3 DNA: TGCGCCAGCAGATCAGGGGACAGGGAATCACCCCTCCACTTT
CDR3 protein: CASRSGDRESPLHF

J gene: TRBJ2-3
clone size: NA
V gene: TRBV2
D gene: TRBD2
CDR3 DNA: TGTGCCAGCAGCCCGGCCGAGCGGGAGGGCGGGTCGCAGTATTTT
CDR3 protein: CASSPAEREGGSQYF

J gene: TRBJ1-1
clone size: NA
V gene: TRBV7-2
D gene: TRBD1
CDR3 DNA: TGTGCCAGCAGGGGCCGGGACAGGCGACCCGAAGCTTTCTTT
CDR3 protein: CASRGRDRRPEAFF

J gene: TRBJ1-2
clone size: few
V gene: TRBV30
D gene: NA
CDR3 DNA: TGTGCCTGGAGCCGAGACAGGCCGCGGGGCTACACCTTC
CDR3 protein: CAWSRDRPRGYTF

J gene: TRBJ2-2
clone size: NA
V gene: TRBV4-2
D gene: NA
CDR3 DNA: TGTGCCAGCAGCACACAGGACGGGGAGCTGTTTTTT
CDR3 protein: CASSTQDGELFF

J gene: TRBJ2-2
clone size: NA
V gene: TRBV2
D gene: NA
CDR3 DNA: TGTGCCAGCACTAAAGACCCAACCGGAGCCGGGGAGCTGTTTTTT
CDR3 protein: CASTKDPTGAGELFF